This T cell receptor beta chain was sequenced in a study of radiation and T cells in renal cell carcinoma. For the study at large: Nephrectomy followed 15 Gy stereotactic body radiation by 4 weeks. Regarding the study as a whole: Top tumor clonotypes rose in blood 2 weeks post-radiation, then contracted.

This clone was recorded once. Antigen specificity is unknown. Assay used: immunoSEQ multiplex PCR; TCRdb lists only in-frame clones, some missing. This sample has just over 150,000 clones; roughly 87% occur once, and the top ten carry 10% to 15%. Germline CDR1 and CDR2: LNHDA and SQIVND (reference sequence). The CDR3 covers 13 residues. Between the trimmed V and J ends, which lost 1 base and 8 bases, there was a span of 11 bases. Time point given: blood 2 weeks post-SBRT. As to treatment: 15 Gy SBRT to primary tumor, nephrectomy 4 weeks later. This TCR was recovered from a woman aged 50 to 60 with renal cell carcinoma. The chain joins TRBV19 to TRBJ1-2; D is uncertain. Material: blood, obtained from a patient whose treatment included radiotherapy and nephrectomy. The CDR3 DNA reads as TGTGCCAGTAGTATAGGACACGTCGGGGGCTACACCTTC. Translating gives CASSIGHVGGYTF.